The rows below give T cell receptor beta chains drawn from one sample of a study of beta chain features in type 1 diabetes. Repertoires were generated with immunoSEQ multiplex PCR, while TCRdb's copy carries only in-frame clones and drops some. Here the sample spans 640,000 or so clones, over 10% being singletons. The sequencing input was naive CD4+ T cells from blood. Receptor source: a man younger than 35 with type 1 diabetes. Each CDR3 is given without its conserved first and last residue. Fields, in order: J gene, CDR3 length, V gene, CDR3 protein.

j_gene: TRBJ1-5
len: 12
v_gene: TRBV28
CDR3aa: ASSKDRGDQPQH

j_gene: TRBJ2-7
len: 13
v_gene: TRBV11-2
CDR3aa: ASSQGLAGAYEQY

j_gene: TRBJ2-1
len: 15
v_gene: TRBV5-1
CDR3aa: ASSLPADRVVKNEQF

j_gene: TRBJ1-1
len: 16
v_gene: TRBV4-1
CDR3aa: ASSQAQPTDSMNTEAF

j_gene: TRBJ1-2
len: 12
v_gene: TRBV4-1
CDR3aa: ASSQDQGQGLVS

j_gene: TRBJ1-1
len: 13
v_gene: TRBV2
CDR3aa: ASSSRTGANTEAF

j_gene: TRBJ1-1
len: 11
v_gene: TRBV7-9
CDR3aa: ASSLRSNTEAF

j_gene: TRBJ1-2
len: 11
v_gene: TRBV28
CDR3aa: ASSTSGTGGYT

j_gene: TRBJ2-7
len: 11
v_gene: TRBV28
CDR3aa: ASSPPPLYEQY

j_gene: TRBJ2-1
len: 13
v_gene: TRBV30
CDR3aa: AWSVKGAGGNEQF

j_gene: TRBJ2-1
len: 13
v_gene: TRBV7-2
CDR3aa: ASSLGGDLYNEQF

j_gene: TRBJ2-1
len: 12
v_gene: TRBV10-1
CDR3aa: ASSHSGGANEQF

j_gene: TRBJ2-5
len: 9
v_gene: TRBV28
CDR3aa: ATMPQETQY

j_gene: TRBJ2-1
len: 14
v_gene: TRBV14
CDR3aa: ASSQDLVGSYNEQF

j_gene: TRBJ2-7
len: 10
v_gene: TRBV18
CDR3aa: ASSPYGGEQY

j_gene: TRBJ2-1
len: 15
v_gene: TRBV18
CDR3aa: ASSPILEPYSYNEQF

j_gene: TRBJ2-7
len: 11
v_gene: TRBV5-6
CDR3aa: ASSLDWNYEQY

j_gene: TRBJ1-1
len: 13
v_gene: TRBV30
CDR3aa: ACIGRPSMNTEAF

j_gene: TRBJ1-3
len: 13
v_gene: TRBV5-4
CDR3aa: ASSLEGSLGNTIY

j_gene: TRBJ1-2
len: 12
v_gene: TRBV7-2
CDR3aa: ASTPGQANYGYT

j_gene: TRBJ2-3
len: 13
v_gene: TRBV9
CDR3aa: ASSPAASDADTQY

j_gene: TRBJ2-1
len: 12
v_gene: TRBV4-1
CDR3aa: ASSQARGVNEQF

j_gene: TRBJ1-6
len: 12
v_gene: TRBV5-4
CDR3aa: ASTQTGYNSPLH

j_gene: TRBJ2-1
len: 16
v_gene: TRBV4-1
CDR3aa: ASSFGLAGGQTYNEQF

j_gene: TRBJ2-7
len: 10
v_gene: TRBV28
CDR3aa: ASSQSSYEQY

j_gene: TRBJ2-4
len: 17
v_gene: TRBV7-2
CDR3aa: ASSTRGREGTPVKNIQY

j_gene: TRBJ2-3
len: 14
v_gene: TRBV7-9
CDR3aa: ASSFRRQAFTDTQY

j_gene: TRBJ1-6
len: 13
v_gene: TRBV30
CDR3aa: AWSVPGTGGSPLH

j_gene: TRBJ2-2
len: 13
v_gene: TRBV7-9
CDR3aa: ASSLGGSSAGELF

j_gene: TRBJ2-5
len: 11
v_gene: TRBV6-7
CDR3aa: ASSSASSRTQY

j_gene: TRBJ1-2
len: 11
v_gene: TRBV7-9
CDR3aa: ASSLTRGAGYT

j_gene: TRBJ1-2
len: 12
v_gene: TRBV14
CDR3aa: ASSPQGLNYGYT

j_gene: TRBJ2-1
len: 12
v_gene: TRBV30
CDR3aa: AWSVVLAGSEQF

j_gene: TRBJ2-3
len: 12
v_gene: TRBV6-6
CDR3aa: ASSYSSGQDTQY

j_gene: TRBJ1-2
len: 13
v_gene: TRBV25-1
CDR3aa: ASSEYDGSRVGYT

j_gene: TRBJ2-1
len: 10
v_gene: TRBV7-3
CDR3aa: ASSLKSNEQF

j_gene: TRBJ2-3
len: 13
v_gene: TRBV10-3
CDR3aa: AISGGTGGTDTQY

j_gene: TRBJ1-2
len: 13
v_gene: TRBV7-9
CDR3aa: ASTPQTGTLYGYT

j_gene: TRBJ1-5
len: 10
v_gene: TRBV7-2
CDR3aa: ASSYPVGPPH

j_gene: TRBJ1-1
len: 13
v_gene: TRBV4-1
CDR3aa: ASSPGQGADVVAF

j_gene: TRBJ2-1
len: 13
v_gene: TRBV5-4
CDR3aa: ASSLGGLALNEQF

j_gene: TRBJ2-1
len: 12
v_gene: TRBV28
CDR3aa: ASSPGGIYNEQF

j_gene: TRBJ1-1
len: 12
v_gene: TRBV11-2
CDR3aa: ASSSTGYGTEAF

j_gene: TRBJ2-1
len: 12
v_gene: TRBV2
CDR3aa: ASTGTSVFNEQF

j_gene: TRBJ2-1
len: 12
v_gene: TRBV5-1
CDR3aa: ASSTGGSWNEQF

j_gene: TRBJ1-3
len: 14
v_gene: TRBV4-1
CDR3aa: ASSQTTDSSGNTIY

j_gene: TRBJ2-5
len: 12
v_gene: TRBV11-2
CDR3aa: ASNRNRNQETQY

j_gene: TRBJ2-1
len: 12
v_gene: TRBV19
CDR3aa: ASSADRVQDEQF

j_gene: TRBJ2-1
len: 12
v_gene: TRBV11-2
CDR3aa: ASTLPVTYNEQF

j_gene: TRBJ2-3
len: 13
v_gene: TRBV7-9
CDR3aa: ASGLAGRISDTQY

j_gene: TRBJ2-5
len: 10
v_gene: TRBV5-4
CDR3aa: AYATGQETQY

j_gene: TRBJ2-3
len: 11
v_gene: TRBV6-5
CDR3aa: ASSDRPTDTQY

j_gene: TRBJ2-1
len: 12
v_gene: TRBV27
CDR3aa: ASSTRPGNNEQF